The T cell receptor beta chain described here comes from a study of shared clonotypes between healthy human individuals. This clone was detected only once. The germline gives CDR1 SNHLY, CDR2 FYNNEI. Trimming shortened V by 1 base and J by 7 bases, and 13 bases separated the two germline ends. The CDR3 runs 15 residues. Assay used: immunoSEQ multiplex PCR; TCRdb lists only in-frame clones, some missing. This table has approximately 2.3 million clones, about 92% appearing once. What was sequenced was naive CD4+ T cells from PBMCs. Documented subset: CD45RA+ positively selected. This TCR came from a man between 18 and 29 years old in good health. Some clones in this sample may be carry-over from other donors' samples. V usage is TRBV2 and J usage is TRBJ1-4; no firm D call. CDR3 in amino acids: CASSEDSKGGEKLFF. For the CDR3, the DNA is TGTGCCAGCAGTGAAGACAGTAAGGGTGGTGAAAAACTGTTTTTT.